This TCR beta chain was recovered during a study of T cell repertoires in cytomegalovirus infection. The wider study: Public TCR beta signature analysis indicated the presence of both CMV infection and matching HLA type.

Points from the study as a whole: CMV carriers with the relevant HLA were identified by cumulative public TCR beta family frequency. Across the ex vivo response, the dominant clonotypes were HLA-C-restricted CMV-specific TCR beta clonotypes.

TCRdb processed the reads anew with MiXCR; each CDR3 protein has one entry. The data hold around 100,000 distinct CDR3 sequences, with approximately 17% observed a single time. V dropped 2 bases and J dropped 4 bases, with 12 bases sitting between them. CDR1 GTSNPN and CDR2 SVGIG come from the germline V gene (reference sequence). This CDR3 region has 14 residues. At least ten counts were recorded for this clonotype. As yet, its antigen is unknown. The sequencing sample was made of PBMCs. The TCR was taken from a human donor in good health (CMV status not recorded). Some clones in this sample may be carry-over from other donors' samples. The chain links TRBV30 to TRBJ2-1; perhaps TRBD1 as D (6 bases). As DNA, the CDR3 is TGTGCCTGGAGTTCGGACAGTGGGTACAATGAGCAGTTCTTC. Translated: CAWSSDSGYNEQFF.